The subject of this entry is one T cell receptor (beta chain). The antigen is unknown. This CDR3 comprises 16 residues. Germline lookup yields CDR1 DFQATT and CDR2 SNEGSKA (reference sequence). This sample was included in a study of T cells expressing NK-cell markers. Overall study: Source material for TCR beta repertoires consisted of sorted CD3+CD56+NKG2C+, CD3+CD56+NKG2C- and CD3+CD56-NKG2C+ T cells. In the group of eight sequenced donors, seven were HCMV-seropositive and one was seronegative. Whole-study results and caveats: Four donors showed these clonotypes also leading the CD3+CD56-NKG2C+ fraction.

5'RACE template switching with UMIs produced the TCR beta cDNA. TCRdb re-called the 5' RACE reads and shows each CDR3 protein once, DNA omitted. This sample contains hundreds of thousands of distinct CDR3 sequences. The receptor was derived from a woman between 18 and 70 years old in good health. This chain connects TRBV20-1 to TRBJ2-1; the D call of TRBD2 rests on TCRdb alone, since no DNA is present to check it. What was sequenced was blood T cells: a sorted CD56 or NKG2C T cell subset, CD4+ or CD8+ T cells, or bulk PBMC T cells (not recorded which). The CDR3 protein is CSARPLTSGGVDEQFF.